The 6 T cell receptor beta chains in this list originate from one sample, sequenced in a study of T cell changes during pregnancy in multiple sclerosis. Method: immunoSEQ multiplex PCR; TCRdb's copy keeps in-frame clones and lacks some. The sample contains approximately 37,000 clones, approximately 90% of which appear only once. Specimen: CD4+ T cells from peripheral blood mononuclear cells, collected before pregnancy. The receptor source for this set is a female donor with multiple sclerosis, enrolled in a pregnancy study.

The chain couples TRBV18 to TRBJ2-1, with TRBD2 matching 8 bases. The CDR3 contains 15 residues. Trimming took 1 base from V and 9 from J; bases not matched to a gene: 8. CDR1 is KGHSH and CDR2 is LQKENI in the germline V gene. CDR3 amino acids: CASSPRSGSKSEQFF. CDR3 coding DNA: TGTGCCAGCTCACCACGAAGCGGGAGCAAAAGTGAGCAGTTCTTC. The variable domain in full, completed from reference TRBV18 and TRBJ2-1, reads NAGVMQNPRHLVRRRGQEARLRCSPMKGHSHVYWYRQLPEEGLKFMVYLQKENIIDESGMPKERFSAEFPKEGPSILRIQQVVRGDSAAYFCASSPRSGSKSEQFFGPGTRLTVL.

The V call is TRBV11-2, the J call TRBJ1-1; maybe TRBD1 (6 bases). The CDR3 covers 14 residues. Looked up from germline, CDR1 is SGHAT and CDR2 is FQNNGV. Trimming removed 3 bases from V and 1 base from J, with 9 bases in between. The CDR3 DNA sequence: TGTGCCAGCAGCTTTTGGACAGAGAACACTGAAGCTTTCTTT. Amino acid sequence: CASSFWTENTEAFF.

The chain links TRBV7-2 to TRBJ2-7; 7 nucleotides agree with TRBD1. Germline V CDR1 and CDR2: SGHTA, FQGNSA. V lost 1 base, J lost 1 base, and 7 bases stayed unmatched. The CDR3 contains 16 residues. In nucleotides, the CDR3 is TGTGCCAGCAGCTTAGGGGACGGACAGGCGTCCTACGAGCAGTACTTC. This codes for CASSLGDGQASYEQYF. Full variable domain (remainder filled in from reference TRBV7-2 and TRBJ2-7): GAGVSQSPSNKVTEKGKDVELRCDPISGHTALYWYRQSLGQGLEFLIYFQGNSAPDKSGLPSDRFSAERTGGSVSTLTIQRTQQEDSAVYLCASSLGDGQASYEQYFGPGTRLTVT.

The rearrangement joins TRBV11-2 to TRBJ2-1; the D gene is possibly TRBD2 (6 bases). This CDR3 comprises 14 residues. Germline V lookup: CDR1 SGHAT, CDR2 FQNNGV. V gave up 1 base and J gave up 2 bases, with 6 bases separating them. CDR3 region: CASSLAGAYNEQFF. CDR3 bases: TGTGCCAGCAGCTTAGCGGGAGCCTACAATGAGCAGTTCTTC. The whole variable domain, remainder taken from reference TRBV11-2 and TRBJ2-1, is EAGVAQSPRYKIIEKRQSVAFWCNPISGHATLYWYQQILGQGPKLLIQFQNNGVVDDSQLPKDRFSAERLKGVDSTLKIQPAKLEDSAVYLCASSLAGAYNEQFFGPGTRLTVL.

This chain links TRBV27 with TRBJ2-1, with D possibly matching TRBD2 (5 bases). Trimming left V 4 bases short and J 6 bases short, with 16 bases between. The CDR3 totals 15 residues. Germline V gives CDR1 MNHEY, CDR2 SMNVEV (reference sequence). The CDR3 DNA follows: TGTGCCAGCAGTTCTACTAGAATCTTCTCCAATGAGCAGTTCTTC. Protein product: CASSSTRIFSNEQFF.

The V call is TRBV15, the J call TRBJ1-2; unclear D gene. Germline CDR1 is LNHNV and CDR2 is YYDKDF (reference sequence). Trimming cost V 1 base and J 5 bases, with 20 bases left between them. This CDR3 has 17 residues. The CDR3 DNA reads TGTGCCACCAGCAGAGCAGTGGGCACTTCTTTTTCGTATGGCTACACCTTC. Amino acid sequence: CATSRAVGTSFSYGYTF.